These 30 T cell receptor beta chains share one sample of origin, sequenced in a study of shared clonotypes between healthy human individuals. Clones were sequenced by immunoSEQ multiplex PCR, and TCRdb holds only the in-frame ones, with some missing. The repertoire holds 730,000 or so clones, with approximately 75% as singletons. Sequenced input: memory CD4+ T cells sorted from blood. Subset meaning: CD45RA-negative fraction. The receptors originated from a woman aged 25 to 39 in good health.

By frequency in the sample, this clone is medium-sized. This rearrangement joins TRBV19 to TRBJ2-7; 10 bases agree with TRBD1. The germline CDR1 and CDR2 sequences are LNHDA and SQIVND (reference sequence). The V segment lost 6 bases and the J segment 2 bases; nucleotides outside the gene matches: 19. This CDR3 has 19 amino acids. Here the CDR3 DNA reads TGTGCCAGTAGCAATTCCCCCCTAGACCCGGGACAGGGGACCTACGAGCAGTACTTC. Translation gives CASSNSPLDPGQGTYEQYF.

Only a few counts were recorded for this clone. This chain links TRBV30 with TRBJ1-2, with 8 bases fitting TRBD1. The CDR3 extends over 15 amino acids. Germline V lookup: CDR1 GTSNPN, CDR2 SVGIG (reference sequence). After removal of 4 bases from V and 1 base from J, the junction contained 8 bases not matched to a gene. The CDR3 spells CAWTQQGVGNYGYTF. The CDR3 DNA is TGTGCCTGGACCCAACAGGGGGTGGGTAACTATGGCTACACCTTC.

The chain employs TRBV7-9 and TRBJ1-3; perhaps TRBD1 as D (5 bases). The CDR3 extends over 14 amino acids. Germline V gene lookup returns CDR1 SEHNR and CDR2 FQNEAQ (reference sequence). The chain's CDR3 is CASTREASGNTIYF. For the CDR3, the DNA is TGTGCATCAACCAGGGAGGCCTCTGGAAACACCATATATTTT.

The chain is built from TRBV7-8 and TRBJ1-2, with unresolved D. Germline loops: CDR1 SGHVS, CDR2 FQNEAQ. This CDR3 contains 14 residues. Trimming pared 1 base from V and 4 bases from J, leaving 10 bases between. CDR3 sequence: CASSLVGGPYGYTF. CDR3 bases: TGTGCCAGCAGCTTAGTAGGTGGACCCTATGGCTACACCTTC.

This chain uses TRBV6-6 with TRBJ1-1; no firm D call. Trimming pared 2 bases from V and 5 bases from J, leaving 9 bases between. The length of the CDR3 is 13 residues. In germline, CDR1 is MNHNY, CDR2 SVGAGI (reference sequence). CDR3 bases: TGTGCCAGCAGTTACGCGTATGGAACTGAAGCTTTCTTT. This codes for CASSYAYGTEAFF.

The rearrangement links TRBV11-2 to TRBJ2-7; 12 bases line up with TRBD1. The V gene's germline CDR1 is SGHAT and CDR2 FQNNGV. This CDR3 is built from 14 residues. V was clipped by 5 bases and J by 6 bases; unmatched bases: 5. As DNA, the CDR3 is TGTGCCAGCAGCCCAGGGACAGGGGGCGGCGAGCAGTACTTC. Translation: CASSPGTGGGEQYF.

The V and J genes are TRBV7-9 and TRBJ2-1; D gene ambiguous. There are 15 residues in the CDR3. Trimming shortened V by 5 bases and J by 12 bases, and 23 bases separated the two germline ends. CDR1 and CDR2 (germline): SEHNR, FQNEAQ (reference sequence). The CDR3 spells CASSPGSVQSDGQFF. The CDR3, as DNA: TGTGCCAGCAGCCCCGGGTCCGTACAAAGCGATGGGCAGTTCTTC.

The chain uses TRBV4-2 and TRBJ2-7, with a possible D match to TRBD1 (6 bases). The CDR3 totals 13 residues. V shed 4 bases and J shed 6 bases, with 13 bases lying between them. Germline V gives CDR1 LGHNA, CDR2 YNFKEQ. CDR3 nucleotides: TGTGCCAGCAGCCCGACGGGACATCTCGAGCAGTACTTC. Encoded protein: CASSPTGHLEQYF.

The rearrangement uses TRBV10-1 and TRBJ2-3; no clear D. Germline V CDR1 and CDR2: WNHNN, SYGVQD (reference sequence). V was cut by 3 bases and J by 5 bases, with 18 bases left in between. This CDR3 has 16 amino acids. CDR3 protein: CASSERSGGRGDTQYF. The DNA of the CDR3 is TGCGCCAGCAGTGAACGTTCGGGCGGAAGAGGAGATACGCAGTATTTT.

The chain is built from TRBV11-2 and TRBJ2-4; tentative D call: TRBD1 (6 bases). Trimming took off 0 bases at V and 11 bases at J, with 11 bases between the two ends. The CDR3 is made up of 13 amino acids. In germline, CDR1 is SGHAT, CDR2 FQNNGV. CDR3 in amino acids: CASSLDRDTLQYF. The CDR3, as DNA: TGTGCCAGCAGCTTAGATAGGGACACCCTTCAGTACTTC.

This sequence joins TRBV6-6 and TRBJ1-3; maybe TRBD1 (6 bases). The ends were cut back, 6 bases at V and 4 bases at J, with 13 bases in the middle. This CDR3 region has 14 residues. Germline lookup yields CDR1 MNHNY and CDR2 SVGAGI (reference sequence). The CDR3 DNA sequence: TGTGCCAGCAGCGTTGAGGGGGAAGGAAACACCATATATTTT. Its translation is CASSVEGEGNTIYF.

The chain is built from TRBV13 and TRBJ2-3, with TRBD2 identical over 8 bases. The CDR3 is 15 amino acids. J lost 2 bases, V lost 3 bases, and 4 bases had no gene match. Germline loops: CDR1 PRHDT, CDR2 FYEKMQ (reference sequence). CDR3 in amino acids: CASSLVAGFTDTQYF. In DNA form, the CDR3 reads TGTGCCAGCAGCTTGGTAGCGGGGTTCACAGATACGCAGTATTTT. Drawing the rest from reference TRBV13 and TRBJ2-3, the complete variable domain is AAGVIQSPRHLIKEKRETATLKCYPIPRHDTVYWYQQGPGQDPQFLISFYEKMQSDKGSIPDRFSAQQFSDYHSELNMSSLELGDSALYFCASSLVAGFTDTQYFGPGTRLTVL.

This clone was seen a single time. The CDR3 loop reads CASSGEADTQYF. The DNA of the CDR3 is TGTGCCAGCTCGGGGGAGGCAGATACGCAGTATTTT. The genes are TRBV18 and TRBJ2-3; perhaps TRBD2 as D (6 bases). Germline lookup yields CDR1 KGHSH and CDR2 LQKENI. With 6 bases removed from V and 4 bases from J, the gap between germline ends came to 8 bases. The CDR3 contains 12 residues.

Ten or more counts support this clone. The V and J genes are TRBV4-1 and TRBJ2-7; 10 nucleotides match TRBD2. V was pared by 0 bases and J by 8 bases, with 16 bases of the junction left unmatched. This CDR3 region has 18 residues. Germline CDR1 reads MGHRA; CDR2 reads YSYEKL. The CDR3 here is CASSQDRVLAGAKTQQYF. In DNA form, the CDR3 reads TGCGCCAGCAGCCAAGATCGGGTTCTAGCGGGAGCGAAAACCCAGCAGTACTTC.

With respect to this clone: The sample carries other DNA sequences with the same CDR3. The rearrangement joins TRBV5-1 to TRBJ1-1; 8 nucleotides match TRBD1. Per germline, CDR1 SGHRS and CDR2 YFSETQ. CDR3 length: 14 amino acids. Germline trimming cut 3 bases from V and 5 bases from J; bases unmatched to any gene: 6. The chain's CDR3 is CASSSGTGGTEAFF. CDR3 nucleotides: TGCGCCAGCAGCTCGGGGACAGGAGGGACTGAAGCTTTCTTT.

Concerning this clone: The same CDR3 arises from other DNA sequences in this sample as well. For the CDR3, the DNA is TGTGCCATCAGTGAGTCGACAGATACGCAGTATTTT. Its translation: CAISESTDTQYF. The rearrangement links TRBV10-3 to TRBJ2-3; D unresolved. The V end was cut by 0 bases, the J end by 3 bases, with 1 base between. The CDR3 loop spans 12 amino acids. Germline CDR1 is ENHRY and CDR2 is SYGVKD.

This clone was counted at least ten times. V gene TRBV25-1 combines with J gene TRBJ1-5; 8 bases map to TRBD1. J lost 4 bases, V lost 3 bases, and 2 bases had no gene match. CDR1 and CDR2 (germline): MGHDK, SYGVNS. The CDR3 has 14 amino acids. The CDR3 DNA reads as TGTGCCAGCAGTGATCGACAGGGGAATCAGCCCCAGCATTTT. It is translated as CASSDRQGNQPQHF.

The genes are TRBV7-2 and TRBJ1-5; D gene unclear. The V end was cut by 5 bases, the J end by 0 bases, with 11 bases between. The CDR3 runs 15 residues. In germline, CDR1 is SGHTA, CDR2 FQGNSA. CDR3 protein: CASSRSVNSNQPQHF. CDR3 coding DNA: TGTGCCAGCAGCCGAAGCGTAAATAGCAATCAGCCCCAGCATTTT.

J is TRBJ2-2 and V is TRBV25-1; no reliable D call. V lost 5 bases to trimming and J lost 2 bases, with 12 bases between them. The CDR3 spans 15 residues. From germline, CDR1 is MGHDK and CDR2 SYGVNS. The CDR3 loop reads CASSQPDPNTGELFF. The CDR3 region has the DNA TGTGCCAGCAGTCAACCGGACCCTAACACCGGGGAGCTGTTTTTT.

The chain links TRBV7-2 to TRBJ2-7, with TRBD2 identical over 11 bases. The CDR3 runs 16 residues. Trimming removed 4 bases from V and 5 bases from J; junction bases left unmatched: 10. Germline CDR1 and CDR2: SGHTA and FQGNSA. The CDR3 is CASSSPWLAGGDEQYF. The CDR3 DNA sequence: TGTGCCAGCAGCTCCCCTTGGCTAGCGGGAGGCGACGAGCAGTACTTC. Variable domain in full (rest from reference TRBV7-2 and TRBJ2-7): GAGVSQSPSNKVTEKGKDVELRCDPISGHTALYWYRQSLGQGLEFLIYFQGNSAPDKSGLPSDRFSAERTGGSVSTLTIQRTQQEDSAVYLCASSSPWLAGGDEQYFGPGTRLTVT.

This clone has a handful of counts. The chain uses TRBV29-1 and TRBJ1-3, with D perhaps matching TRBD1 (5 bases). This CDR3 has 14 amino acids. V dropped 7 bases and J dropped 0 bases, with 13 bases sitting between them. Per the germline V gene, CDR1 is SQVTM and CDR2 is ANQGSEA. CDR3 DNA: TGCAGCGCATTGGGTGGGGCCTCTGGAAACACCATATATTTT. Its translation: CSALGGASGNTIYF.

The chain combines TRBV18 with TRBJ2-3; D is possibly TRBD2 (5 bases). CDR3 length: 15 amino acids. The germline gives CDR1 KGHSH, CDR2 LQKENI. V was shortened by 8 bases and J by 2 bases, with 17 bases between the two germline ends. The CDR3: CASVPGSFNTDTQYF. The CDR3 region has the DNA TGTGCCAGCGTCCCGGGGTCTTTTAACACAGATACGCAGTATTTT.

This chain uses TRBV6-5 with TRBJ2-7; D is tentatively TRBD1 or TRBD2 (5 bases each). The CDR3 contains 14 residues. Germline V gene data show CDR1 as MNHEY and CDR2 as SVGAGI. The germline V and J ends were trimmed by 4 bases and 0 bases, with 10 bases remaining between them. The chain's CDR3 is CASSSGAPSYEQYF. In DNA, the CDR3 is TGTGCCAGCAGTTCCGGGGCCCCCTCCTACGAGCAGTACTTC.

This clone has more than one count but fewer than ten. The gene calls are TRBV2 and TRBJ1-3, with D uncertain. The V and J ends lost 8 bases and 0 bases respectively, with 5 bases between them. The germline V gene has CDR1 SNHLY and CDR2 FYNNEI. The CDR3 is made up of 12 amino acids. The CDR3 DNA reads as TGTGCCAGCGACATCTCTGGAAACACCATATATTTT. It codes for CASDISGNTIYF.

J is TRBJ1-1 and V is TRBV28; D remains unclear. This CDR3 region has 14 residues. The germline gives CDR1 MDHEN, CDR2 SYDVKM. The V end was cut by 4 bases, the J end by 4 bases, with 13 bases between. CDR3 loop: CASSSLPGSTEAFF. CDR3 bases: TGTGCCAGCAGTTCCCTTCCGGGTTCCACTGAAGCTTTCTTT.

In the case of this clone: Additional DNA sequences in this sample encode the identical CDR3. The rearrangement links TRBV5-1 to TRBJ1-1; D is unclear. Per the germline V gene, CDR1 is SGHRS and CDR2 is YFSETQ. Trimming pared 0 bases from V and 2 bases from J, leaving 5 bases between. The CDR3 spans 13 residues. The CDR3 DNA sequence: TGCGCCAGCAGCTTGGGAGTAAACACTGAAGCTTTCTTT. It specifies CASSLGVNTEAFF.

This clone occurred once. The J gene is TRBJ2-7, the V gene TRBV27; D is possibly TRBD2 (5 bases). Germline CDR1 is MNHEY and CDR2 is SMNVEV (reference sequence). V gave up 2 bases and J gave up 7 bases, with 12 bases separating them. The CDR3 sequence is 13 residues long. The CDR3 loop reads CASSLRGFSEQYF. For the CDR3, the DNA is TGTGCCAGCAGTTTACGGGGTTTCTCGGAGCAGTACTTC.

This chain links TRBV5-1 with TRBJ1-1; D ambiguous. V was clipped by 4 bases and J by 1 base, with 17 bases between them. Germline V gene data show CDR1 as SGHRS and CDR2 as YFSETQ. The CDR3 contains 16 residues. CDR3 nucleotide sequence: TGCGCCAGCAGCCCCGGTACGGGTGAGGGGAACACTGAAGCTTTCTTT. Protein product: CASSPGTGEGNTEAFF. Full variable domain (remainder filled in from reference TRBV5-1 and TRBJ1-1): KAGVTQTPRYLIKTRGQQVTLSCSPISGHRSVSWYQQTPGQGLQFLFEYFSETQRNKGNFPGRFSGRQFSNSRSEMNVSTLELGDSALYLCASSPGTGEGNTEAFFGQGTRLTVV.

The chain has TRBV18 and TRBJ1-3; possible D gene TRBD1, 6 bases. The V gene's germline CDR1 is KGHSH and CDR2 LQKENI. The CDR3 totals 15 residues. V was pared by 4 bases and J by 0 bases, with 10 bases between. CDR3 DNA: TGTGCCAGCTCACAGGACAGTAGCTCTGGAAACACCATATATTTT. Residues: CASSQDSSSGNTIYF. The complete variable domain, with remaining parts taken from reference TRBV18 and TRBJ1-3, reads NAGVMQNPRHLVRRRGQEARLRCSPMKGHSHVYWYRQLPEEGLKFMVYLQKENIIDESGMPKERFSAEFPKEGPSILRIQQVVRGDSAAYFCASSQDSSSGNTIYFGEGSWLTVV.

This chain joins TRBV11-2 and TRBJ2-6, with 7 positions matching TRBD1. The V gene's germline CDR1 is SGHAT and CDR2 FQNNGV. The CDR3 runs 15 residues. J lost 4 bases, V lost 4 bases, and 4 bases had no gene match. CDR3 loop: CASSSDRAGANVLTF. The CDR3, as DNA: TGTGCCAGCAGCTCAGACAGGGCCGGGGCCAACGTCCTGACTTTC. Drawing the rest from reference TRBV11-2 and TRBJ2-6, the complete variable domain is EAGVAQSPRYKIIEKRQSVAFWCNPISGHATLYWYQQILGQGPKLLIQFQNNGVVDDSQLPKDRFSAERLKGVDSTLKIQPAKLEDSAVYLCASSSDRAGANVLTFGAGSRLTVL.